This T cell receptor (beta chain) was identified during a study of T-cell memory formation after mild COVID-19. V was cut by 5 bases and J by 4 bases, with 9 bases left in between. Germline lookup yields CDR1 KGHSY and CDR2 FQNENV. There are 12 residues in the CDR3. Each CDR3 protein gets one entry after TCRdb re-called the 5' RACE reads with MiXCR. This sample has 35,000 to 50,000 distinct CDR3 sequences, with around 6.3% found just once. The specimen sequenced was PBMCs or a T cell subset sorted from them (not recorded which). The origin of this receptor is an adult who had mild COVID-19 (a few samples of this study predate the infection). Cell type and time point are not known. The chain carries TRBV16 and TRBJ2-7, with D unclear. The CDR3 sequence: CASSKLGYEQYF. The CDR3 DNA reads TGTGCCAGCAGCAAGTTGGGTTACGAGCAGTACTTC.